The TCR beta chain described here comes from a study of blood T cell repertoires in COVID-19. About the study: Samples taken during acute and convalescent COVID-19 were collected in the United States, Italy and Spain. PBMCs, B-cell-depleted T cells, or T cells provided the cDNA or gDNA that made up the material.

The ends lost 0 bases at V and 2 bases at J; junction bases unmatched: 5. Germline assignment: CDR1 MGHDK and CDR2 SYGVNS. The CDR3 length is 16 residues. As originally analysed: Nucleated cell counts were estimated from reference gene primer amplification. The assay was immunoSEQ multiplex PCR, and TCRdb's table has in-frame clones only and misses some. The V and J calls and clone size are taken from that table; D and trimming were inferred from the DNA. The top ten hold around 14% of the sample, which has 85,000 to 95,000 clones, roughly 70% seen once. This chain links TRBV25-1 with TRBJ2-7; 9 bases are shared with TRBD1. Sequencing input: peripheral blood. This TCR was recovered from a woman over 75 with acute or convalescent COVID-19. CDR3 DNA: TGTGCCAGCAGTGAATATTCCGGGACAGGGCCCTACGAGCAGTACTTC. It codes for CASSEYSGTGPYEQYF.